This T cell receptor beta chain was sequenced for a study of shared clonotypes between healthy human individuals. Some clones are missing from TCRdb's copy, which holds only in-frame ones; the method was immunoSEQ multiplex PCR. The data hold approximately 98,000 clones, with approximately 70% observed a single time. General study results and limits: Memory subsets had estimated richness that was generally smaller than that of naive subsets.

For this clone: The antigen is not known. At one end the junction does not follow the germline gene, possibly because of a read error.

Sample: memory CD8+ T cells sorted from blood. Subset of the sample: CD45RO+ cells pooled with CCR7-negative TemRA cells. This TCR was sampled from a woman aged 30 to 39 in good health.

CDR3 sequence (DNA): TGTGCCAGCAGCTCCGGACAGGACTATGGCTACACCTTC. Translated, it gives CASSSGQDYGYTF. The V call is TRBV4-1, the J call TRBJ1-2; TRBD1 matches at 7 bases. The CDR3 has 13 residues. The V gene's germline CDR1 is MGHRA and CDR2 YSYEKL.